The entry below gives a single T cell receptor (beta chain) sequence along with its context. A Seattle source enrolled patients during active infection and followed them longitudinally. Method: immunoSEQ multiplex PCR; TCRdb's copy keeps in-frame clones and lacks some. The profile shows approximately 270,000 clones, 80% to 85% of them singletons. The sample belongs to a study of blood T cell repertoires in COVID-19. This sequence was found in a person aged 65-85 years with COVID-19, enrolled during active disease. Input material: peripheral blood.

CDR3 sequence reads: CASSGTVSGELFF. The DNA of the CDR3 is TGTGCCAGCAGCGGGACTGTCTCCGGGGAGCTGTTTTTT. The rearrangement uses TRBV7-3 and TRBJ2-2, with D maybe TRBD2 (6 bases). V lost 5 bases, J lost 6 bases, and 10 bases lay in between. The CDR3 has 13 residues. Per the germline V gene, CDR1 is SGHTA and CDR2 is FQGTGA.